A selection of T cell receptor beta chains follows, all from one sample in a study of identical twins. MiXCR was run by TCRdb on the 5' RACE reads, yielding one entry per CDR3 protein. The profile shows about 340,000 distinct CDR3 sequences, 9% to 15% of them singletons. Separately, the same data were catalogued under a study of yellow fever vaccine responses in identical twins.

The sample was CD8+ T cells sorted from blood. These receptors were collected from a woman aged 18-35 years in good health. CDR3s include the opening cysteine and the closing phenylalanine or tryptophan. The order of the fields is J gene, V gene, D gene, CDR3 length, clone size, CDR3 DNA, CDR3 protein. D genes are given only for firm matches. Clone size is shown for a subset of rows, as once, few, many or a class of expanded clone.

TRBJ1-2,TRBV28,TRBD1,14,few,TGTGCCAGCAGTCCGACAGGACAGGGGAATGGCTACACCTTC,CASSPTGQGNGYTF
TRBJ2-5,TRBV7-6,-,15,-,TGTGCCAGCAGCCTAACGTCCGGGCTACGGGAGACCCAGTACTTC,CASSLTSGLRETQYF
TRBJ2-1,TRBV5-1,TRBD1,13,-,TGCGCCAGCAGCGAGGGGACAGGGAGTGAGCAGTTCTTC,CASSEGTGSEQFF
TRBJ1-4,TRBV2,-,15,few,TGTGCCAGCAGTGAAGGGCACCTATATAATGAAAAACTGTTTTTT,CASSEGHLYNEKLFF
TRBJ1-2,TRBV12-5,-,14,-,TGTGCTAGTGGGACCGGACAGTCGTTCTATGGCTACACCTTC,CASGTGQSFYGYTF
TRBJ2-1,TRBV4-1,-,16,-,TGCGCCAGCAGCCAGGGGGGGCTAGCTTCTTACAATGAGCAGTTCTTC,CASSQGGLASYNEQFF
TRBJ1-1,TRBV2,-,16,few,TGTGCCAGCAGTGAGTTGTTGGGGCCATCAGAGACTGAAGCTTTCTTT,CASSELLGPSETEAFF
TRBJ2-7,TRBV6-1,-,17,few,TGTGCCAGCAAAGGACAGGGGCGTAGCGGGAACTCCTACGAGCAGTACTTC,CASKGQGRSGNSYEQYF
TRBJ1-5,TRBV12-3/TRBV12-4,-,12,few,TGTGCCAGCAAGGAGGGGTATCAGCCCCAGCATTTT,CASKEGYQPQHF
TRBJ1-5,TRBV6-4,-,15,-,TGTGCCAGCAGTGAGGGGGGAGATAGCAATCAGCCCCAGCATTTT,CASSEGGDSNQPQHF
TRBJ2-5,TRBV9,-,15,few,TGTGCCAGCAGCGTAGGGTGGCAGGACCAAGAGACCCAGTACTTC,CASSVGWQDQETQYF
TRBJ2-1,TRBV27,-,16,few,TGTGCCAGCAGTTCCCTCCACAGGGCTTCCTACAATGAGCAGTTCTTC,CASSSLHRASYNEQFF
TRBJ2-7,TRBV12-3/TRBV12-4,-,12,many,TGTGCCAGCAGTCCAGGGACCTACGAGCAGTACTTC,CASSPGTYEQYF
TRBJ1-2,TRBV29-1,-,11,-,TGCAGCGTTGTAACGCTTTATGGCTACACCTTC,CSVVTLYGYTF
TRBJ2-7,TRBV20-1,TRBD2,15,few,TGCAGTGCTAGAGATGTAGCGGGTGGTCCCTACGAGCAGTACTTC,CSARDVAGGPYEQYF
TRBJ2-1,TRBV11-3,TRBD1,14,-,TGTGCCAGCAGCCCAGATGGACAGGGCAATGAGCAGTTCTTC,CASSPDGQGNEQFF
TRBJ1-5,TRBV27,-,13,few,TGTGCCAGCAGACGACAGCGACATCAGCCCCAGCATTTT,CASRRQRHQPQHF
TRBJ2-7,TRBV24-1,-,14,many,TGTGCCACCAGTGATTTGATCATTTGGGGCGAGCAGTACTTC,CATSDLIIWGEQYF
TRBJ2-5,TRBV7-6,-,15,-,TGTGCCAGCAGCTCGGAACAGGCCCTGGGAGAGACCCAGTACTTC,CASSSEQALGETQYF
TRBJ2-7,TRBV11-2,-,14,few,TGTGCCAGCAGCCCCCTCACGGGGTCCTACGAGCAGTACTTC,CASSPLTGSYEQYF
TRBJ1-1,TRBV7-6,-,15,few,TGTGCCAGCAGCCACCCGAGCGGGTCTAACACTGAAGCTTTCTTT,CASSHPSGSNTEAFF
TRBJ1-4,TRBV11-2,-,14,few,TGTGCCAGCAGCTTAAACAGGGTGGGGGAAAAACTGTTTTTT,CASSLNRVGEKLFF
TRBJ2-1,TRBV7-9,-,16,-,TGTGCCAGCAGCTTAAGTCGTAGTGGACCCATCGATGAGCAGTTCTTC,CASSLSRSGPIDEQFF
TRBJ2-7,TRBV25-1,TRBD2,16,-,TGTGCCAGCATCCCGAAGGGGGCGGGAGGGGTCGACGAGCAGTACTTC,CASIPKGAGGVDEQYF
TRBJ2-5,TRBV11-2,-,16,-,TGTGCCAGCAGCTTAGTCTCTAGGAGGGGCCAAGAGACCCAGTACTTC,CASSLVSRRGQETQYF
TRBJ2-1,TRBV27,-,16,few,TGTGCCACCCAAAAAGGGGGGGGAAGCTCCTACAATGAGCAGTTCTTC,CATQKGGGSSYNEQFF
TRBJ2-3,TRBV28,-,17,-,TGTGCCAGCAGTCTACCCCCCGTCTACGGGAGCACAGATACGCAGTATTTT,CASSLPPVYGSTDTQYF
TRBJ2-3,TRBV6-5,-,16,-,TGTGCCAGCAGTTACTCGAGAGTAGCGATCACAGATACGCAGTATTTT,CASSYSRVAITDTQYF
TRBJ2-7,TRBV9,-,17,-,TGTGCCAGCAGCGCCCACCCCACGGGGTACAGGGCTGACGAGCAGTACTTC,CASSAHPTGYRADEQYF
TRBJ2-5,TRBV4-1,-,15,many,TGCGCCAGCAGCCAAGGGGACGGGGTCCAAGAGACCCAGTACTTC,CASSQGDGVQETQYF
TRBJ2-3,TRBV20-1,-,19,once,TGCAGTGCCCCACAAGACGATCCGCCGGGCGAGGGACCAGCAGATACGCAGTATTTT,CSAPQDDPPGEGPADTQYF
TRBJ1-4,TRBV2,-,15,few,TGTGCCAGCAGACAGGGTACCGCCGCTGGAGAAAAACTGTTTTTT,CASRQGTAAGEKLFF
TRBJ1-6,TRBV25-1,-,13,few,TGTGCCAGCAGTGAATACAGCGATTCACCCCTCCACTTT,CASSEYSDSPLHF
TRBJ2-1,TRBV4-2,-,15,many,TGTGCCAGCAGCCCGGAACGGGGGTCCGACAATGAGCAGTTCTTC,CASSPERGSDNEQFF
TRBJ2-3,TRBV5-1,-,17,few,TGCGCCAGCAGCTTGGCCGGGGGCACGGTAGGCACAGATACGCAGTATTTT,CASSLAGGTVGTDTQYF
TRBJ2-7,TRBV11-2,TRBD1,17,-,TGTGCCAGCAGCCCGAGACAGGGACCGAATATCCCCTACGAGCAGTACTTC,CASSPRQGPNIPYEQYF
TRBJ2-4,TRBV3-1,-,21,few,TGTGCCAGCAGCCAAGAGACGTCCCTCGACGGTATCGTCCCGGCCAAAAACATTCAGTACTTC,CASSQETSLDGIVPAKNIQYF
TRBJ2-1,TRBV11-2,TRBD1,21,few,TGTGCCAGCAGCTTATACTACTCCGGGACAGGGGACCCGAGCTCCTACAATGAGCAGTTCTTC,CASSLYYSGTGDPSSYNEQFF
TRBJ2-1,TRBV9,-,14,few,TGTGCCAGCACCGAGGGGGAGTCCTACAATGAGCAGTTCTTC,CASTEGESYNEQFF
TRBJ1-2,TRBV29-1,-,14,few,TGCAGCGTTGAAGATCCGGGATCCTACTATGGCTACACCTTC,CSVEDPGSYYGYTF
TRBJ2-2,TRBV6-2/TRBV6-3,-,11,-,TGTGCCAGCAGTTACTATCCCGAGCTGTTTTTT,CASSYYPELFF
TRBJ1-1,TRBV27,-,11,few,TGTGCCAGCAGTTCCGGATATGAAGCTTTCTTT,CASSSGYEAFF
TRBJ2-5,TRBV3-1,-,15,many,TGTGCCAGCAGCCCCCAAGGGACCGTCTCGGAGACCCAGTACTTC,CASSPQGTVSETQYF
TRBJ1-4,TRBV19,-,16,few,TGTGCCAGTAGCGCCTTCCTACAGGAGATTAATGAAAAACTGTTTTTT,CASSAFLQEINEKLFF
TRBJ1-5,TRBV27,TRBD1,15,few,TGTGCCAGCCGACCCCGACAGGGAAGAGGTCAGCCCCAGCATTTT,CASRPRQGRGQPQHF
TRBJ1-5,TRBV29-1,TRBD1,12,many,TGCAGCGTTGCAGACAGGGCCCAGCCCCAGCATTTT,CSVADRAQPQHF
TRBJ2-1,TRBV12-3/TRBV12-4,TRBD2,15,many,TGTGCCAGCAGTTATAGCGGGGGGGGCCACAATGAGCAGTTCTTC,CASSYSGGGHNEQFF
TRBJ2-5,TRBV5-1,-,15,few,TGCGCCAGCAGCTTGGCCGGGACCGTCGGAGAGACCCAGTACTTC,CASSLAGTVGETQYF